The clone carrying this T cell receptor (beta chain) was seen just once. Its antigen is not known. This entry belongs to a study of cytomegalovirus exposure and HLA in healthy donors. Germline V gene lookup returns CDR1 LNHDA and CDR2 SQIVND (reference sequence). Trimming took off 7 bases at V and 2 bases at J, with 21 bases between the two ends. The CDR3 runs to 17 residues. Study-wide results and caveats: DRB1 showed the most TCR associations and HLA-C the fewest in a later analysis, as rates varied by HLA locus. A cluster of highly shared sequence variants was likely a sequencing artifact. A few V segments could not be told apart, such as TRBV6-2 and TRBV6-3, and were left out.

Nominally healthy donors provided the samples, though records likely missed some immune exposures. The primer mix had 60 Vbeta and 13 Jbeta primers. Libraries were prepared by immunoSEQ multiplex PCR; TCRdb keeps only in-frame clonotypes and omits some of them. The sample contains over 150,000 clones, more than 60% of which appear only once. What was sequenced was PBMCs. The sequence was collected from a woman between 40 and 55 years old in good health and CMV-seronegative. The rearrangement links TRBV19 to TRBJ1-5, with a weak D call TRBD1 (5 bases). The CDR3 region has the DNA TGTGCCAGTACCGCCCGACAGACCCAGCGCGGCAATCAGCCCCAGCATTTT. Amino acids: CASTARQTQRGNQPQHF.